A single sample is the source of the 21 T cell receptor beta chains below, sequenced in a study of CD8 T cells in Susac syndrome. It was with random hexamers that roughly 0.45 to 1 ug RNA was reverse transcribed. One entry per CDR3 protein, called by TCRdb with MiXCR from the immunoSEQ multiplex PCR reads. The repertoire includes some 180,000 distinct CDR3 sequences, about 94% of them detected once, and about 0.1% sits in the top ten. Sample: CD4+ T cells from PBMCs. The receptors shown here come from a human donor in good health.

The CDR3 nucleotides read TGCGCCAGCAGCTCTGGAGGGGCCGGCAGTGAGCAGTACTTC. It encodes CASSSGGAGSEQYF. The rearrangement links TRBV5-1 to TRBJ2-7, with D possibly TRBD2 on 6 matching bases. This CDR3 spans 14 amino acids. V dropped 3 bases and J dropped 7 bases, with 17 bases sitting between them. The V gene's germline CDR1 is SGHRS and CDR2 YFSETQ. The full variable domain, rest sourced from reference TRBV5-1 and TRBJ2-7, is KAGVTQTPRYLIKTRGQQVTLSCSPISGHRSVSWYQQTPGQGLQFLFEYFSETQRNKGNFPGRFSGRQFSNSRSEMNVSTLELGDSALYLCASSSGGAGSEQYFGPGTRLTVT.

V is TRBV9 and J is TRBJ1-6; 7 nucleotides match TRBD1. Unmatched junction bases numbered 8, after V lost 3 bases and J lost 8 bases. The length of the CDR3 is 15 residues. Per germline, CDR1 SGDLS and CDR2 YYNGEE. The CDR3 DNA is TGTGCCAGCAGCGCCAGACAGGGAGTGGATTCACCCCTCCACTTT. As protein: CASSARQGVDSPLHF. The full variable domain, rest sourced from reference TRBV9 and TRBJ1-6, is DSGVTQTPKHLITATGQRVTLRCSPRSGDLSVYWYQQSLDQGLQFLIQYYNGEERAKGNILERFSAQQFPDLHSELNLSSLELGDSALYFCASSARQGVDSPLHFGNGTRLTVT.

The chain has TRBV5-1 and TRBJ2-7, with D possibly called TRBD1 or TRBD2 (5 bases each). In germline, CDR1 is SGHRS, CDR2 YFSETQ. CDR3 size: 12 residues. Between the trimmed V and J ends, which lost 3 bases and 3 bases, there was a span of 7 bases. This CDR3 reads CASSSGRYEQYF. The CDR3 DNA sequence: TGCGCCAGCAGCTCGGGACGCTACGAGCAGTACTTC. Drawing the rest from reference TRBV5-1 and TRBJ2-7, the complete variable domain is KAGVTQTPRYLIKTRGQQVTLSCSPISGHRSVSWYQQTPGQGLQFLFEYFSETQRNKGNFPGRFSGRQFSNSRSEMNVSTLELGDSALYLCASSSGRYEQYFGPGTRLTVT.

V is TRBV12-3 or TRBV12-4 and J is TRBJ2-2; D gene uncertain. The CDR3 contains 16 residues. V dropped 7 bases and J dropped 6 bases, with 21 bases sitting between them. The CDR3 DNA follows: TGTGCCAGCACTTCCCCTCAAACGCCCCACGCCGGGGAGCTGTTTTTT. Its protein product is CASTSPQTPHAGELFF.

The gene calls are TRBV19 and TRBJ1-1; D unresolved. Trimming left V 3 bases short and J 1 base short, with 9 bases between. This CDR3 has 14 amino acids. Germline-derived CDR1 and CDR2 are LNHDA and SQIVND (reference sequence). The CDR3: CASSMAGENTEAFF. The CDR3 coding sequence is TGTGCCAGTAGTATGGCAGGAGAGAACACTGAAGCTTTCTTT. Drawing the rest from reference TRBV19 and TRBJ1-1, the complete variable domain is DGGITQSPKYLFRKEGQNVTLSCEQNLNHDAMYWYRQDPGQGLRLIYYSQIVNDFQKGDIAEGYSVSREKKESFPLTVTSAQKNPTAFYLCASSMAGENTEAFFGQGTRLTVV.

CDR3 protein: CASRRGFGEQYV. The CDR3, as DNA: TGTGCCAGCAGAAGGGGGTTCGGCGAGCAGTACGTC. The chain links TRBV6-1 to TRBJ2-7, with D tentatively TRBD1 (6 bases). The CDR3 spans 12 residues. Germline CDR1 and CDR2: MNHNS and SASEGT. V was pared by 6 bases and J by 6 bases, with 12 bases between.

The genes are TRBV6-1 and TRBJ2-7; D uncertain. The CDR3 has 11 amino acids. Germline CDR1 and CDR2: MNHNS and SASEGT. V lost 4 bases to trimming and J lost 9 bases, with 10 bases between them. The chain's CDR3 is CASSVGSGQYF. DNA for the CDR3: TGTGCCAGCAGTGTGGGGTCCGGGCAGTACTTC.

V is TRBV3-1 and J is TRBJ2-7; 12 bases align to TRBD2. The CDR3 contains 15 residues. Germline lookup yields CDR1 LGHDT and CDR2 YNNKEL (reference sequence). Trimming removed 8 bases from V and 3 bases from J; junction bases left unmatched: 8. Here the CDR3 DNA reads TGTGCCAGCGGACCTAGCGGGGGGGCATTCTACGAGCAGTACGTC. Translating gives CASGPSGGAFYEQYV.

This clonotype was found once. The chain joins TRBV6-2 or TRBV6-3 to TRBJ2-7; 7 bases are a match to TRBD1. Germline V CDR1 and CDR2: MNHEY, SVGEGT. There are 14 residues in the CDR3. V lost 6 bases to trimming and J lost 0 bases; unmatched junction nucleotides: 5. The CDR3 DNA reads TGTGCCAGCAGGAACCCAGGGGGCTCCTACGAGCAGTACGTC. Translating gives CASRNPGGSYEQYV.

The rearrangement uses TRBV20-1 and TRBJ2-7; maybe TRBD1 (6 bases). Trimming cost V 0 bases and J 3 bases, with 12 bases left between them. This CDR3 spans 14 amino acids. Per germline, CDR1 DFQATT and CDR2 SNEGSKA (reference sequence). CDR3 loop: CSARDLVGGYEQYV. Written as DNA, the CDR3 is TGCAGTGCTAGAGATCTCGTAGGGGGCTACGAGCAGTACGTC.

The rearrangement links TRBV29-1 to TRBJ1-2; no reliable D call. V dropped 6 bases and J dropped 12 bases, with 11 bases sitting between them. Germline V gene lookup returns CDR1 SQVTM and CDR2 ANQGSEA. The CDR3 length is 9 residues. The CDR3 DNA follows: TGCAGCGTCGATCCGGGCCACACCTTC. Translated, it gives CSVDPGHTF.

The chain carries TRBV6-1 and TRBJ1-2; possibly TRBD1 for D (5 bases). V dropped 2 bases and J dropped 8 bases, with 9 bases sitting between them. The CDR3 extends over 12 amino acids. Germline lookup yields CDR1 MNHNS and CDR2 SASEGT. The CDR3 nucleotides read TGTGCCAGCAGTGAATGGGGGGAAGGCTACACCTTC. Its protein is CASSEWGEGYTF.

The J gene is TRBJ2-5, the V gene TRBV5-6; maybe TRBD1 (5 bases). There are 15 residues in the CDR3. V lost 4 bases and J 0 bases, leaving 13 bases between the germline ends. In germline, CDR1 is SGHDT, CDR2 YYEEEE. CDR3 in amino acids: CASSLLDRNQETQYF. CDR3 nucleotide sequence: TGTGCCAGCAGCCTTCTCGACAGAAACCAAGAGACCCAGTACTTC.

This chain uses TRBV7-3 with TRBJ2-6, with D maybe TRBD2 (6 bases). CDR3 size: 15 residues. Deletions cut 5 bases from V and 4 bases from J, with 12 bases between. Germline lookup yields CDR1 SGHTA and CDR2 FQGTGA. The CDR3 region has the DNA TGTGCCAGCAGCCTTCGGGGGAACGGGGCCAACGTCCTGACTTTC. This codes for CASSLRGNGANVLTF.

The chain combines TRBV12-3 or TRBV12-4 with TRBJ1-2, with a weak D call TRBD1 (6 bases). Trimming cost V 7 bases and J 6 bases, with 15 bases left between them. CDR3 length: 13 amino acids. The CDR3 here is CASTSGVLNGYTF. The CDR3, as DNA: TGTGCCAGCACCTCAGGGGTCTTGAATGGCTACACCTTC.

V usage is TRBV7-2 and J usage is TRBJ1-6, with D hard to call. Germline CDR1 reads SGHTA; CDR2 reads FQGNSA. The CDR3 has 18 residues. V shed 5 bases and J shed 3 bases, with 20 bases lying between them. In nucleotides, the CDR3 is TGTGCCAGCAGCCGGCGAATTGAGACTGCAAGCTATAATTCACCCCTCCACTTT. It specifies CASSRRIETASYNSPLHF.

The chain is built from TRBV9 and TRBJ2-5; D remains unclear. The CDR3 totals 13 residues. Germline lookup yields CDR1 SGDLS and CDR2 YYNGEE. The ends were cut back, 0 bases at V and 2 bases at J, with 5 bases in the middle. The CDR3 coding sequence is TGTGCCAGCAGCGTAGCTCTACAAGAGACCCAGTACTTC. It translates to CASSVALQETQYF.

The V call is TRBV3-1, the J call TRBJ2-4, with 7 bases fitting TRBD1. The CDR3 runs 13 residues. V shed 4 bases, J shed 5 bases, and the junction held 2 bases outside the gene matches. Germline CDR1 reads LGHDT; CDR2 reads YNNKEL (reference sequence). CDR3 in amino acids: CASSPGTENIQYF. The CDR3 DNA reads TGTGCCAGCAGCCCCGGGACAGAAAACATTCAGTACTTC.

This chain connects TRBV2 to TRBJ1-4; D is unclear. Germline CDR1 is SNHLY and CDR2 is FYNNEI. CDR3 length: 12 residues. V shed 8 bases and J shed 5 bases, with 9 bases lying between them. CDR3 region: CASEDLNEKLFF. DNA of the CDR3: TGTGCCAGCGAAGACTTGAATGAAAAACTGTTTTTT. The entire variable domain, with the rest obtained from reference TRBV2 and TRBJ1-4, is as follows: EPEVTQTPSHQVTQMGQEVILRCVPISNHLYFYWYRQILGQKVEFLVSFYNNEISEKSEIFDDQFSVERPDGSNFTLKIRSTKLEDSAMYFCASEDLNEKLFFGSGTQLSVL.

The chain has TRBV29-1 and TRBJ1-1, with D unresolved. V dropped 5 bases and J dropped 1 base, with 8 bases sitting between them. The CDR3 length is 12 residues. The germline V gene encodes CDR1 SQVTM and CDR2 ANQGSEA. The DNA for the CDR3 is TGCAGCGTTATCCCGCAGAACACTGAAGCTTTCTTT. Translation: CSVIPQNTEAFF. Drawing the rest from reference TRBV29-1 and TRBJ1-1, the complete variable domain is SAVISQKPSRDICQRGTSLTIQCQVDSQVTMMFWYRQQPGQSLTLIATANQGSEATYESGFVIDKFPISRPNLTFSTLTVSNMSPEDSSIYLCSVIPQNTEAFFGQGTRLTVV.

This clonotype was recorded only once. This chain joins TRBV7-6 and TRBJ1-6, with 10 bases that match TRBD1. After removal of 5 bases from V and 8 bases from J, the junction contained 3 bases not matched to a gene. This CDR3 has 14 residues. Germline lookup yields CDR1 SGHVS and CDR2 FNYEAQ. The CDR3 bases are TGTGCCAGCAGCGACGGGACAGGGGATTCACCCCTCCACTTT. Protein sequence: CASSDGTGDSPLHF. Complete variable domain (other parts from reference TRBV7-6 and TRBJ1-6): GAGVSQSPRYKVTKRGQDVALRCDPISGHVSLYWYRQALGQGPEFLTYFNYEAQQDKSGLPNDRFSAERPEGSISTLTIQRTEQRDSAMYRCASSDGTGDSPLHFGNGTRLTVT.